This TCR beta chain was sequenced in a study of blood T cell repertoires in COVID-19. Study background: Italy, Spain and the United States were the sources of the convalescent and acute COVID-19 samples. T cells, B-cell-depleted T cells, or PBMCs supplied cDNA or gDNA.

Per the original data handling: Amplification of reference gene primers provided the estimated nucleated cell counts. TCRdb's table, derived via immunoSEQ multiplex PCR, lists solely in-frame clones and lacks some. For V, J and clone size, that table is used; D and trimming come from the DNA. The data contain around 170,000 clones, about 81% of them singletons. Enrolled during active infection, Seattle patients were then followed longitudinally. The TCR comes from a woman older than 75 with COVID-19, enrolled during active disease. What was sequenced was peripheral blood.

This chain's CDR3 is CASRLTGGPNTEAFF. CDR3 in DNA: TGTGCCAGCAGATTGACAGGGGGCCCGAACACTGAAGCTTTCTTT. The V gene is TRBV7-9, the J gene TRBJ1-1; 10 bases are a match to TRBD1. Germline V gives CDR1 SEHNR, CDR2 FQNEAQ (reference sequence). After removal of 6 bases from V and 1 base from J, the junction contained 5 bases not matched to a gene. The CDR3 spans 15 residues. The full variable domain, in which reference TRBV7-9 and TRBJ1-1 provide the parts outside the CDR3, is DTGVSQNPRHKITKRGQNVTFRCDPISEHNRLYWYRQTLGQGPEFLTYFQNEAQLEKSRLLSDRFSAERPKGSFSTLEIQRTEQGDSAMYLCASRLTGGPNTEAFFGQGTRLTVV.